Below are 27 T cell receptor beta chains sequenced from a single sample in a study of CD8 T cells in Susac syndrome. cDNA came from approximately 0.5 to 1 ug RNA primed by random hexamers. TCRdb passed the immunoSEQ multiplex PCR reads through MiXCR, listing each CDR3 protein once. The sample holds a few hundred thousand distinct CDR3 sequences; 85% to 95% are singletons and the top ten take 0.082%. The sequencing sample was made of CD4+ T cells from PBMCs. The receptor set was obtained from a human donor with multiple sclerosis.

The chain joins TRBV9 to TRBJ2-5, with unresolved D. Germline CDR1 reads SGDLS; CDR2 reads YYNGEE. Trimming stripped 4 bases from V and 7 bases from J, with 20 bases between. The CDR3 has 15 residues. The DNA for the CDR3 is TGTGCCAGCAGCCCTCAGACTGGGCTTGGCGTGACCCAGTACTTC. Its protein is CASSPQTGLGVTQYF.

The chain joins TRBV29-1 to TRBJ2-7; perhaps TRBD2 as D (6 bases). Trimming took off 6 bases at V and 6 bases at J, with 18 bases between the two ends. CDR3 length: 13 amino acids. Germline V gene lookup returns CDR1 SQVTM and CDR2 ANQGSEA. The CDR3 DNA reads TGCAGCGTCGAGACGTGGACGGAGGGCGAGCAGTACGTC. Translating it yields CSVETWTEGEQYV.

This chain links TRBV12-3 or TRBV12-4 with TRBJ2-5; D unclear. This CDR3 has 12 amino acids. V was trimmed by 4 bases and J by 2 bases, leaving 5 bases between them. CDR3 nucleotides: TGTGCCAGCAGTTGGCGTCAAGAGACCCAGTACTTC. It codes for CASSWRQETQYF.

V and J are TRBV30 and TRBJ1-3; D is possibly TRBD1 (6 bases). This CDR3 is built from 14 residues. Trimming removed 4 bases from V and 0 bases from J, with 10 bases in between. Germline V gene lookup returns CDR1 GTSNPN and CDR2 SVGIG (reference sequence). The CDR3 spells CAWNRGASGNTIYF. The CDR3 DNA follows: TGTGCCTGGAATCGGGGGGCCTCTGGAAACACCATATATTTT. Full variable domain (rest looked up from reference TRBV30 and TRBJ1-3): SQTIHQWPATLVQPVGSPLSLECTVEGTSNPNLYWYRQAAGRGLQLLFYSVGIGQISSEVPQNLSASRPQDRQFILSSKKLLLSDSGFYLCAWNRGASGNTIYFGEGSWLTVV.

This sequence joins TRBV6-1 and TRBJ2-7; TRBD1 matches 10 bases. J lost 1 base, V lost 7 bases, and 10 bases had no gene match. The CDR3 has 16 residues. Germline CDR1 is MNHNS and CDR2 is SASEGT. The CDR3 is CASTSGDRGNSYEQYV. For the CDR3, the DNA is TGTGCCAGCACCAGTGGGGACAGGGGCAATTCCTACGAGCAGTACGTC.

This chain links TRBV3-1 with TRBJ1-1; no reliable D call. This CDR3 is 14 amino acids long. The ends were cut back, 0 bases at V and 4 bases at J, with 9 bases in the middle. Germline V gene lookup returns CDR1 LGHDT and CDR2 YNNKEL (reference sequence). The CDR3 is CASSQDRMSTEAFF. In nucleotides, the CDR3 is TGTGCCAGCAGCCAAGATAGGATGAGCACTGAAGCTTTCTTT.

This chain links TRBV3-1 with TRBJ1-1; 11 bases line up with TRBD1. The CDR3 runs to 15 residues. V lost 4 bases and J lost 5; bases outside the gene matches: 6. Germline V gene lookup returns CDR1 LGHDT and CDR2 YNNKEL (reference sequence). For the CDR3, the DNA is TGTGCCAGCAGCCCCGGGACAGGGGGAGGGACTGAAGCTTTCTTT. This translates into CASSPGTGGGTEAFF.

The chain has TRBV5-6 and TRBJ2-7; 8 nucleotides match TRBD1. Germline CDR1 and CDR2: SGHDT and YYEEEE. Trimming at V came to 1 base and at J to 3 bases, leaving 6 bases not matched to a gene. The CDR3 extends over 15 amino acids. Here the CDR3 DNA reads TGTGCCAGCAGCTTGAAGGACAGGGAAGACTACGAGCAGTACGTC. This encodes CASSLKDREDYEQYV.

The rearrangement links TRBV29-1 to TRBJ2-7; 10 positions agree with TRBD1. Looked up from germline, CDR1 is SQVTM and CDR2 is ANQGSEA. The CDR3 is 13 residues long. The junction had 9 bases not matched to a gene; V was cut back by 8 bases and J by 5 bases. The CDR3 DNA sequence: TGCAGCTTCGCCGGGACAGGGGCGAACGAGCAGTACTTC. Translating it yields CSFAGTGANEQYF.

This chain joins TRBV3-1 and TRBJ1-2; 12 bases map to TRBD1. Germline trimming cut 3 bases from V and 8 bases from J; bases unmatched to any gene: 4. The V gene's germline CDR1 is LGHDT and CDR2 YNNKEL (reference sequence). This CDR3 is built from 14 residues. In DNA, the CDR3 is TGTGCCAGCAGCCACGGGACAGGGGGCTCCGGCTACACCTTC. Protein: CASSHGTGGSGYTF.

J is TRBJ2-6 and V is TRBV7-2; 8 bases map to TRBD2. The V gene's germline CDR1 is SGHTA and CDR2 FQGNSA. V was pared by 2 bases and J by 2 bases, with 2 bases of the junction left unmatched. The CDR3 spans 16 residues. The CDR3 spells CASSLQAGAGANVLTF. Written as DNA, the CDR3 is TGTGCCAGCAGCTTACAAGCGGGGGCTGGGGCCAACGTCCTGACTTTC.

The CDR3 DNA reads TGTGCCAGCAGCCCACCTTGGATGCCAACTGGAAACACCATATATTTT. Translated, it gives CASSPPWMPTGNTIYF. The genes are TRBV3-1 and TRBJ1-3; D is uncertain. Per germline, CDR1 LGHDT and CDR2 YNNKEL (reference sequence). Trimming pared 4 bases from V and 2 bases from J, leaving 15 bases between. The CDR3 has 16 amino acids.

The chain combines TRBV3-1 with TRBJ2-4; D not certain. The V gene's germline CDR1 is LGHDT and CDR2 YNNKEL (reference sequence). The CDR3 is 18 amino acids. The V and J ends lost 11 bases and 0 bases respectively, with 26 bases between them. The CDR3 nucleotides are TGTGCCTCCTCCCGGTCGGGTGTACGATCTTTAGCCAAAAACATTCAGTACTTC. Its translation: CASSRSGVRSLAKNIQYF.

V usage is TRBV2 and J usage is TRBJ2-1; D gene uncertain. V was pared by 2 bases and J by 4 bases, with 6 bases between. From germline, CDR1 is SNHLY and CDR2 FYNNEI. CDR3 length: 13 residues. The CDR3 DNA follows: TGTGCCAGCAGTGAACTCAGATACAATGAGCAGTTCTTC. It encodes CASSELRYNEQFF.

This chain connects TRBV20-1 to TRBJ2-3, with 8 bases matching TRBD2. The CDR3 is made up of 14 amino acids. Germline CDR1 and CDR2: DFQATT and SNEGSKA (reference sequence). V trimming: 6 bases; J trimming: 0 bases; junction bases outside the gene matches: 5. Written as DNA, the CDR3 is TGCAGTGCCCGGCGGGGGGCCAGCACAGATACGCAGTATTTT. Amino acid sequence: CSARRGASTDTQYF.

J is TRBJ2-1 and V is TRBV19; TRBD2 aligns across 12 bases. V shed 5 bases and J 5 bases; nucleotides not matched to a gene: 4. Germline CDR1 is LNHDA and CDR2 is SQIVND (reference sequence). The CDR3 has 15 amino acids. As DNA, the CDR3 is TGTGCCAGTAGTCCGACTAGCGGGGGCCACAATGAGCAGTTCTTC. It specifies CASSPTSGGHNEQFF.

The chain carries TRBV20-1 and TRBJ1-2; D unclear. Germline V gene data show CDR1 as DFQATT and CDR2 as SNEGSKA (reference sequence). V was trimmed by 3 bases and J by 4 bases, leaving 12 bases between them. The CDR3 runs 13 residues. This CDR3 reads CSASIRASYGYTF. The DNA for the CDR3 is TGCAGTGCTAGTATCCGGGCGTCCTATGGCTACACCTTC.

The V gene is TRBV27, the J gene TRBJ1-1, with D possibly TRBD1 on 6 matching bases. Germline V CDR1 and CDR2: MNHEY, SMNVEV (reference sequence). V was pared by 5 bases and J by 8 bases, with 24 bases between. CDR3 length: 16 amino acids. The CDR3 DNA follows: TGTGCCAGCAGTCCTCACCTGGGGGCAGGGGTATTGGAAGCTTTCTTT. Its translation is CASSPHLGAGVLEAFF.

This chain links TRBV20-1 with TRBJ2-1; unclear D gene. The ends were cut back, 5 bases at V and 8 bases at J, with 13 bases in the middle. The CDR3 has 12 residues. Germline V gene lookup returns CDR1 DFQATT and CDR2 SNEGSKA (reference sequence). CDR3 sequence: CSAGSHGDEQFF. For the CDR3, the DNA is TGCAGTGCTGGAAGCCATGGGGATGAGCAGTTCTTC.

The chain has TRBV3-1 and TRBJ1-6; D uncertain. Trimming cost V 1 base and J 7 bases, with 14 bases left between them. The CDR3 loop spans 16 amino acids. Germline lookup yields CDR1 LGHDT and CDR2 YNNKEL (reference sequence). The CDR3 coding sequence is TGTGCCAGCAGCCAAGCCGGCAGCCAAGGAAATTCACCCCTCCACTTT. Protein: CASSQAGSQGNSPLHF.

CDR3 DNA: TGTGCCAGCAGCTTCAGTGGACAGCGAACGGATACGCAGTATTTT. Protein: CASSFSGQRTDTQYF. This chain links TRBV7-2 with TRBJ2-3; maybe TRBD1 (6 bases). V gave up 3 bases and J gave up 6 bases, with 16 bases separating them. CDR3 size: 15 residues. The germline gives CDR1 SGHTA, CDR2 FQGNSA.

This clonotype was seen only once. The gene calls are TRBV9 and TRBJ2-1; D remains ambiguous. V was trimmed by 4 bases and J by 6 bases, leaving 11 bases between them. Germline CDR1 and CDR2: SGDLS and YYNGEE. This CDR3 is built from 13 residues. This chain's CDR3 is CASSLPSANEQFF. As DNA, the CDR3 is TGTGCCAGCAGCCTCCCTAGTGCCAATGAGCAGTTCTTC.

V and J are TRBV30 and TRBJ2-7, with D perhaps TRBD1 (6 bases). V gave up 3 bases and J gave up 0 bases, with 12 bases separating them. The CDR3 covers 14 residues. Germline loops: CDR1 GTSNPN, CDR2 SVGIG (reference sequence). CDR3 in amino acids: CAWRLDRHSYEQYF. The CDR3 nucleotides are TGTGCCTGGAGATTAGACAGGCACTCCTACGAGCAGTACTTC.

The rearrangement uses TRBV20-1 and TRBJ1-2, with 9 bases identical to TRBD1. The CDR3 runs to 17 residues. Trimming cost V 1 base and J 4 bases; bases outside gene matches: 13. The germline CDR1 and CDR2 sequences are DFQATT and SNEGSKA (reference sequence). The CDR3 DNA reads TGCAGTGCTAGAGTTCCCCGGGACAGGGAAGGTCGCTATGGCTACACCTTC. Translating gives CSARVPRDREGRYGYTF.

V and J are TRBV25-1 and TRBJ1-1; D remains unclear. The CDR3 spans 13 residues. Germline CDR1 reads MGHDK; CDR2 reads SYGVNS. Trimming shortened V by 4 bases and J by 5 bases, and 11 bases separated the two germline ends. In DNA form, the CDR3 reads TGTGCCAGCAGTGCTTCAGGAGGGACTGAAGCTTTCTTT. Translated: CASSASGGTEAFF.

The chain couples TRBV29-1 to TRBJ2-5, with D perhaps matching TRBD1 (6 bases). Per germline, CDR1 SQVTM and CDR2 ANQGSEA. The CDR3 loop spans 13 amino acids. V gave up 7 bases and J gave up 2 bases, with 14 bases separating them. DNA of the CDR3: TGCAGCGCCGGGTGGGGGACACAAGAGACCCAGTACTTC. It translates to CSAGWGTQETQYF.

The chain is built from TRBV25-1 and TRBJ1-3; a weak D match, TRBD1 (5 bases). The CDR3 spans 13 residues. V lost 3 bases and J 8 bases, leaving 11 bases between the germline ends. The germline CDR1 and CDR2 sequences are MGHDK and SYGVNS. CDR3 nucleotides: TGTGCCAGCAGTGACCCCCGGGGACACACCATATATTTT. This sequence encodes CASSDPRGHTIYF.